This TCR beta chain was retrieved from a study of T-cell memory formation after mild COVID-19. Regarding the study as a whole: The main location of contracting CD4+ clones was CM and EM, and that of contracting CD8+ clones was EMRA. The study found balanced CD4/CD8 in clones contracting day 15 to 85 and a CD4+ lean in later expanders. Pre-infection memory showed some responding clones, and this suggested that cross-reactive memory joined.

The CDR3 extends over 12 amino acids. The germline gives CDR1 MNHEY, CDR2 SVGEGT. The trim removed 7 bases at V and 6 bases at J, leaving 5 bases unmatched. Sample barcodes and UMIs were carried by the TCR alpha and TCR beta cDNA libraries that 5'RACE generated with constant-segment primers. One entry per CDR3 protein results from TCRdb running MiXCR on the 5' RACE reads. In the table there are roughly 190,000 distinct CDR3 sequences, about 18% of which are singletons. In regard to this clonotype: Its specificity is unknown.

The sequencing sample was made of PBMCs or a T cell subset sorted from them (not recorded which). This chain connects TRBV6-2 or TRBV6-3 to TRBJ1-2; 7 nucleotides line up with TRBD1. This clonotype originated in an adult woman who had mild COVID-19 (a few samples of this study predate the infection). Cell type and time point are not known. CDR3 nucleotides: TGTGCCAGCAATGACAGGGTCGATGGCTACACCTTC. Its translation: CASNDRVDGYTF.